Sequencing of this T cell receptor (beta chain) was carried out in a study of shared clonotypes between healthy human individuals. In the study overall: Per-donor plates numbered three CD4 naive, three CD4 memory, two CD8 naive and one CD8 memory. Study-wide results and limits: Some naive CD4 clonotypes, 4% to 6%, turned up in common across a few donors. The study generally estimated greater richness for naive than memory subsets.

Germline CDR1 reads SGHTS; CDR2 reads YDEGEE. The CDR3 sequence is 14 residues long. V trimming: 3 bases; J trimming: 8 bases; junction bases outside the gene matches: 6. As concerns this clone: Its antigen is still unknown.

Clones were sequenced by immunoSEQ multiplex PCR, and TCRdb holds only the in-frame ones, with some missing. Of millions of clones listed, around nine tenths were seen once; the top ten hold around 0.15%. The sequenced material came from naive CD4+ T cells sorted from blood. The subset was: CD45RA+ positively selected. This rearrangement joins TRBV5-8 to TRBJ2-3, with 10 bases identical to TRBD1. The source is a man aged 18 to 29 in good health. CDR3 sequence (DNA): TGTGCCAGCAGCTCCCGGACAGGGGGGGTTACGCAGTATTTT. Translated: CASSSRTGGVTQYF.